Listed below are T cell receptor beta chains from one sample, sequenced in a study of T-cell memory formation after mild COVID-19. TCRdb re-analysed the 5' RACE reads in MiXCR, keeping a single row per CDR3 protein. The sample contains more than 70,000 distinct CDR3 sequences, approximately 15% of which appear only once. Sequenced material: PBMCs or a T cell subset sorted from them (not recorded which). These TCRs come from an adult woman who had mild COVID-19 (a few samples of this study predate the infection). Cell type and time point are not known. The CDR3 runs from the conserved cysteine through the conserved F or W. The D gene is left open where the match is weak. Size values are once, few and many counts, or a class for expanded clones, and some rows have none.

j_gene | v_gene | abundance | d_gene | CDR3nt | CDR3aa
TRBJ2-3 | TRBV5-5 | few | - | TGTGCCAGCAGCTTGGTCCTCCGGAGAGGGGACACAGATACGCAGTATTTT | CASSLVLRRGDTDTQYF
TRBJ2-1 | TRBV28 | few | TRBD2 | TGTGCCAGCGGACCCCCGAGGGGACTAGCCGAATCGAATGAGCAGTTCTTC | CASGPPRGLAESNEQFF
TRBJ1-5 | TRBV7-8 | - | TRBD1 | TGTGCCAGCAGCTTATGGGGACAGGGTTTAAGCAATCAGCCCCAGCATTTT | CASSLWGQGLSNQPQHF
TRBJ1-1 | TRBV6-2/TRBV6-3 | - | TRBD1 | TGTGCCAGCAGCCGGACAGGGACCCTTTTCACTGAAGCTTTCTTT | CASSRTGTLFTEAFF
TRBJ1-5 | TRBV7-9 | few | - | TGTGCCAGCAGCGCCAGTCGGGGTGGCCAGCCCCAGCATTTT | CASSASRGGQPQHF
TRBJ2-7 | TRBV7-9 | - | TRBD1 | TGTGCCAGCAGCACCGGGACAGGGCAACACGAGCAGTACTTC | CASSTGTGQHEQYF
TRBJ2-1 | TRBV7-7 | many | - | TGTGCTAGCAGCCCTTCTTGGACGGCCGCGGTGGGGAATGAGCAGTTCTTC | CASSPSWTAAVGNEQFF
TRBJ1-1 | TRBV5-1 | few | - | TGCGCCAGCAGCTTGCCTTCCAGGGGAAAGAACACTGAAGCTTTCTTT | CASSLPSRGKNTEAFF
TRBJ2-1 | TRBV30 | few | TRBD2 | TGTGCCTGGAGAAGCGGGGGGTATTTCAATGAGCAGTTCTTC | CAWRSGGYFNEQFF
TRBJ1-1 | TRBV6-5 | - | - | TGTGCCAGCAATATTGGTACTGAAGCTTTCTTT | CASNIGTEAFF
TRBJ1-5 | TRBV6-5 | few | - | TGTGCCAGCAGTTACTCCCGGGATAATCAGCCCCAGCATTTT | CASSYSRDNQPQHF
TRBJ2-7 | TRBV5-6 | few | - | TGTGCCAGCACCCCAGGGCAAGGGGCCTACGAGCAGTACTTC | CASTPGQGAYEQYF
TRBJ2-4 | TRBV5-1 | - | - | TGCGCCAGCAGCTTGGGACTAGAAAACATTCAGTACTTC | CASSLGLENIQYF
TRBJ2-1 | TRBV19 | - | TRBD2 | TGTGCCAGTAGTATTGGGAGGGAGTTCTATGAGCAGTTCTTC | CASSIGREFYEQFF
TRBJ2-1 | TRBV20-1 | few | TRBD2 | TGCAGTGCTAGTTCCCTTAGCGGGCGAGGGAATGAGCAGTTCTTC | CSASSLSGRGNEQFF
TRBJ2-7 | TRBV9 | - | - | TGTGCCAGCAGCCCCACCGGGGGCGGCCGCGAGCAGTACTTC | CASSPTGGGREQYF
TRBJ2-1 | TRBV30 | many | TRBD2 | TGTGCCTGGAGTGTACTAGCGGGATACAATGAGCAGTTCTTC | CAWSVLAGYNEQFF
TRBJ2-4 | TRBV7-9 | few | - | TGTGCCAGCAGCACCGGACAGAAAAACATTCAGTACTTC | CASSTGQKNIQYF
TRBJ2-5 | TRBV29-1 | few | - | TGCAGCGTTGAAGATCTGGGGGCGCAAGAGACCCAGTACTTC | CSVEDLGAQETQYF
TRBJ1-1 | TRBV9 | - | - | TGTGCCAGCAGCGTAGGGGGGGCTCGGGGCACTGAAGCTTTCTTT | CASSVGGARGTEAFF
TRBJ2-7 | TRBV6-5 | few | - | TGTGCCAGCAGTTACTCGGACAGAGACTACGAGCAGTACTTC | CASSYSDRDYEQYF
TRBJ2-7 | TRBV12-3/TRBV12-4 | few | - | TGTGCCAGCAGTTTCGCCAGGGGCTACGAGCAGTACTTC | CASSFARGYEQYF
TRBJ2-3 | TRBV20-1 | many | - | TGCAGTGCTAGTACCGGTTTGATAGCCGACACAGATACGCAGTATTTT | CSASTGLIADTDTQYF
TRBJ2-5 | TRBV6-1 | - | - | TGTGCCAGCAGTGAAGTCCAGGGGGGCCAAGAGACCCAGTACTTC | CASSEVQGGQETQYF
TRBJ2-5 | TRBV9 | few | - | TGTGCCAGCAGCGGGGCTTCGGCCGGCGGAGAGACCCAGTACTTC | CASSGASAGGETQYF
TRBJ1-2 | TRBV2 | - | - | TGTGCCAGCAGTGAGATTGGAGAGCGACCCCTCAACTATGGCTACACCTTC | CASSEIGERPLNYGYTF
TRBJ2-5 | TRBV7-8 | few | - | TGTGCCAGCAGCTTAGAGATGGCAGGAGAAGAGACCCAGTACTTC | CASSLEMAGEETQYF
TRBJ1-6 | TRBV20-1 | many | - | TGCAGTGCTAGAGATCAGGACAGAAGCTCCTATAATTCACCCCTCCACTTT | CSARDQDRSSYNSPLHF
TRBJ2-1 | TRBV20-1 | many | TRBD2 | TGCAGTGCTAGAAGGCTAGCGGGACAAGATGAGCAGTTCTTC | CSARRLAGQDEQFF
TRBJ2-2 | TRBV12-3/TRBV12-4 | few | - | TGTGCCAGCAGTTTGGGCGTTCTCGGGGAGCTGTTTTTT | CASSLGVLGELFF
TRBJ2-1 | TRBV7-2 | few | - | TGTGCCAGCAGCTTAGCCAGGGGCCCCTACAATGAGCAGTTCTTC | CASSLARGPYNEQFF
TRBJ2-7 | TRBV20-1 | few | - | TGCAGTGCTACAACAGGGAGCTCCTACGAGCAGTACTTC | CSATTGSSYEQYF
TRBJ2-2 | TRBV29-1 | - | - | TGCAGCGCTAGGGAGTATGCGGGGTTCACCGGGGAGCTGTTTTTT | CSAREYAGFTGELFF
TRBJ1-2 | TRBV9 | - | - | TGTGCCAGCAGCGGTGAGGGGACGGGCTATGGCTACACCTTC | CASSGEGTGYGYTF
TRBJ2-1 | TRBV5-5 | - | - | TGTGCCAGCAGCTCTAAGACAAACTCCTACAATGAGCAGTTCTTC | CASSSKTNSYNEQFF
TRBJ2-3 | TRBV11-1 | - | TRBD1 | TGTGCCAGCAGCTCCGGCGGAACCCCCAGTGGTCGAGGGGGCCACACAGATACGCAGTATTTT | CASSSGGTPSGRGGHTDTQYF
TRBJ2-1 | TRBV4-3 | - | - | TGCGCCAGCAGCCACACGTGGGGGGATGAGCAGTTCTTC | CASSHTWGDEQFF
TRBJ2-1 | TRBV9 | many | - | TGTGCCAGCAGCAAAGGACATTACAATGAGCAGTTCTTC | CASSKGHYNEQFF
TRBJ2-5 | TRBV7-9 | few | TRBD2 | TGTGCCAGCAGCTTAGGGGACTACCGCAAAAAAGAGACCCAGTACTTC | CASSLGDYRKKETQYF
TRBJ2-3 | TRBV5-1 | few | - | TGCGCCAGCAGCTTGGTTTCCGGGGGCAGGACAGATACGCAGTATTTT | CASSLVSGGRTDTQYF
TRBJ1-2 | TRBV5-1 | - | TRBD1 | TGCGCCAGCAGCTTGCAAGGGGGCGCGGAAGGCTACACCTTC | CASSLQGGAEGYTF
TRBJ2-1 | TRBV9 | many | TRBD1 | TGTGCCAGCAGCGCCCCGGGACAGGGCTCCTACAATGAGCAGTTCTTC | CASSAPGQGSYNEQFF
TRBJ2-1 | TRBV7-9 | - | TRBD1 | TGTGCCAGCAGCGGTTTGGGACAGGGCTACAATGAGCAGTTCTTC | CASSGLGQGYNEQFF
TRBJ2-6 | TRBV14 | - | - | TGTGCCAGCAGCCCGCAACAGGGTCGTCTTCTCTCTGGGGCCAACGTCCTGACTTTC | CASSPQQGRLLSGANVLTF
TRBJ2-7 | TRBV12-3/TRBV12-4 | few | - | TGTGCCAGCAGTCAGCATGCATCCGGTTACGAGCAGTACTTC | CASSQHASGYEQYF
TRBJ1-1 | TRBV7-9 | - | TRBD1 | TGTGCCAGCAGCTTAGCAGGGGGCATATCTGAAGCTTTCTTT | CASSLAGGISEAFF
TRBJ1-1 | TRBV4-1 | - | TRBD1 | TGCGCCAGCAGCCGGGACAGGGGGCCGGGGACTGAAGCTTTCTTT | CASSRDRGPGTEAFF